This T cell receptor beta chain was observed in a study of blood T cells in healthy people across ages (dated by TCRdb to between 2014 and 2017). Turning to the overall study: In model experiments, template switching captured about one uniquely barcoded TCR beta cDNA molecule for every two T cells. Donors of different ages were randomly distributed across sequencing lanes to avoid experimental bias. The study measured age-related changes in TCR beta repertoire diversity using deep sequencing normalized with unique cDNA molecular identifiers. The study analyzed two additional independent replicas of 1 million unique cDNA reads from the same blood draw for two donors, one aged 18 to 30 and one aged 80 or older. Donors were grouped into four age groups: young (average 16 years), middle-aged (39), aged (around 60) and long-lived (approximately 82).

The approximately 39 donors, aged about 6 to 95 years, were systemically healthy Caucasian individuals from Russia. Ten milliliters of peripheral blood were drawn from each donor into EDTA-treated Vacutainer tubes. Ficoll-Paque density-gradient centrifugation was used to isolate PBMCs, with at least 7 million per sample. Trizol reagent was used to extract total RNA from PBMCs, with at least 5.5 micrograms per sample. For every donor, an aliquot of PBMCs went through flow cytometry to measure the percentages of naive CD45RAhigh/CD27high T cells. The method was 5' RACE. This sample was sequenced with an Illumina HiSeq 2500. A second PCR of about 7 to 12 cycles was run with a J-beta primer mix and a sample-barcoded 5' primer. Each TCR beta cDNA molecule received a unique molecular identifier from a template-switch 5' adaptor carrying 12 random nucleotides. Each sample yielded at least 2.5 million CDR3-containing paired-end reads. First-strand cDNA was synthesized from all RNA with the Mint cDNA synthesis kit, primed by a TRBC-specific oligonucleotide. Following uracil-DNA glycosylase treatment, a first 18-cycle PCR with universal primers M1SS and BC2_uni_R was performed on all cDNA. From the authors' description of their analysis: Normalization of each sample was performed by random selection of 1 million high-quality reads, each carrying a distinct molecular identifier. Reads with shared molecular identifiers were discarded instead of being binned into consensus sequences. MiTCR, set to a Q25 quality threshold and the strictest error-elimination algorithm, was used for CDR3 identification, clonotype clustering and error correction. A nonparametric unseen species model using Euler transformation provided a lower-bound estimate of total TCR beta diversity. Using fastp trimming at Q25 and MiXCR clonotype assembly, TCRdb reanalyzed the public sequencing data and kept in-frame beta chains. Rows are unified per CDR3 protein, each entry keeping the most common DNA and genes. These V and J calls rely on TCRdb rather than the paper's analysis. In this sample the table shows around 1.7 million distinct CDR3 sequences, roughly 27% of which occur a single time. About 8% of the sample lies in the top ten.

Based on the germline V gene, the CDR1 and CDR2 sequences are SGHTA and FQGNSA. V is cut back by 6 bases and J by 7 bases, with 8 bases in the junction unmatched. From cysteine to phenylalanine, the CDR3 is 15 amino acids long. Just CDR3 DNA is preserved here, 45 bases in frame from base 1. Findings and caveats that apply to the study as a whole: Total diversity estimates from one million sequenced T cells were considered lower bounds and underestimates. Conclusive comparison of naive and antigen-experienced compartments was prevented by the profiling of bulk unsorted PBMCs. Because the CMV infection status of the donors was unknown, age-related changes in expanded clonotypes may potentially have been confounded. There was a strong correlation between observed TCR beta diversity and the percentage of naive T cells measured by flow cytometry. Compared with the aged group, more naive CD4+ T cells, fewer expanded clones and increased TCR diversity were shown by the long-lived group, suggesting age selection. As age increased, observed TCR beta diversity per million T cells dropped in a roughly linear way, and a significant reduction was already evident by age 40.

With regard to this clonotype: What antigen it recognizes has not been identified. Base qualities were left out, and no much larger clone turns up one base away.

The specimen sequenced was blood. The chain employs TRBV7-2 and TRBJ2-2; TRBD2 lines up with 10 middle nucleotides. This TCR came from a young woman in good health. The nucleotides read TGTGCCAGCAGGACCGGGACTAGCGAGGACGGGGAGCTGTTTTTT. This is translated as CASRTGTSEDGELFF.